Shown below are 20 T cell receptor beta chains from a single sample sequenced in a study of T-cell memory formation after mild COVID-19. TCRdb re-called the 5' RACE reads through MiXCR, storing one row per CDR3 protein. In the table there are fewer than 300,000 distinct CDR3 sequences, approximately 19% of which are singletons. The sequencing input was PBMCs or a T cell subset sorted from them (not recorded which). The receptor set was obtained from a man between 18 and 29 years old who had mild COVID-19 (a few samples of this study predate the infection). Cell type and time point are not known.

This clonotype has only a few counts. The DNA of the CDR3 is TGCGCCAGCAGCTTGTGGGGCCGGACCGGGGAGCTGTTTTTT. Translated, it gives CASSLWGRTGELFF. V usage is TRBV5-1 and J usage is TRBJ2-2, with D tentatively TRBD1 (5 bases). Trimming stripped 1 base from V and 5 bases from J, with 9 bases between. The CDR3 has 14 amino acids. From germline, CDR1 is SGHRS and CDR2 YFSETQ.

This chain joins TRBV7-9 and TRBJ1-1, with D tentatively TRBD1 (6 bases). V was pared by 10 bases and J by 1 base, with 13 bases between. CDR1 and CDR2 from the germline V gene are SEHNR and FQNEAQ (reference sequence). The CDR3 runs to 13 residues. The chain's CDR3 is CATDRLQNTEAFF. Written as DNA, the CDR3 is TGTGCCACGGACAGACTTCAGAACACTGAAGCTTTCTTT.

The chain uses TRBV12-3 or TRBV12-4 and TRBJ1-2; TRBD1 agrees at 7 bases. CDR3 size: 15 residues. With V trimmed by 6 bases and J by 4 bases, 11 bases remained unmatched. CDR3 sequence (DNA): TGTGCCAGCAGCCGACCCGGGACAGCAACCTATGGCTACACCTTC. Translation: CASSRPGTATYGYTF.

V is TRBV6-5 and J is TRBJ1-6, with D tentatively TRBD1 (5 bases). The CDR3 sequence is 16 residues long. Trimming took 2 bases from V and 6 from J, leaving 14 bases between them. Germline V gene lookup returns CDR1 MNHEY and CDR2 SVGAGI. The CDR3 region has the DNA TGTGCCAGCAGTTACCCTGATGCGGGGGGTAATTCACCCCTCCACTTT. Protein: CASSYPDAGGNSPLHF.

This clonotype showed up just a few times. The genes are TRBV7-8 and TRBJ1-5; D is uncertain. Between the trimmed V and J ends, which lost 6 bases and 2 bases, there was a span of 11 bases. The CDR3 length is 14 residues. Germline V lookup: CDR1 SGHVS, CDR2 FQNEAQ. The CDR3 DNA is TGTGCCAGCAGTTGGGGTTTACGCAATCAGCCCCAGCATTTT. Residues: CASSWGLRNQPQHF.

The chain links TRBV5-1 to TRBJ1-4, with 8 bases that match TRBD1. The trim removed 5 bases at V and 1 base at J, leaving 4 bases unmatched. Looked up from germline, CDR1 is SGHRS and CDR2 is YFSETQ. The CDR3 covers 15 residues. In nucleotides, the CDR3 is TGCGCCAGCAGTGACGACAGGGGAACTAATGAAAAACTGTTTTTT. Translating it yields CASSDDRGTNEKLFF. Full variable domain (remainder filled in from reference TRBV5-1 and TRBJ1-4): KAGVTQTPRYLIKTRGQQVTLSCSPISGHRSVSWYQQTPGQGLQFLFEYFSETQRNKGNFPGRFSGRQFSNSRSEMNVSTLELGDSALYLCASSDDRGTNEKLFFGSGTQLSVL.

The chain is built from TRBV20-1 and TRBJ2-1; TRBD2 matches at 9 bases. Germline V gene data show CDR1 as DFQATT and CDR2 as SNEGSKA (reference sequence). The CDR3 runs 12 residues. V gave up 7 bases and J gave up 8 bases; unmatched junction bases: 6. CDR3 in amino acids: CSVQRGVYEQFF. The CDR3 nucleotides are TGCAGTGTACAGCGGGGGGTCTATGAGCAGTTCTTC.

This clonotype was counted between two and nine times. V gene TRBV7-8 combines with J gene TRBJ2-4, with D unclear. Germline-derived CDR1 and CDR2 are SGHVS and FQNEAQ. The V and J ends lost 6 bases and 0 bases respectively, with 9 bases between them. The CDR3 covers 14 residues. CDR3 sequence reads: CASSPGLAKNIQYF. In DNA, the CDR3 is TGTGCCAGCAGTCCCGGGTTAGCCAAAAACATTCAGTACTTC.

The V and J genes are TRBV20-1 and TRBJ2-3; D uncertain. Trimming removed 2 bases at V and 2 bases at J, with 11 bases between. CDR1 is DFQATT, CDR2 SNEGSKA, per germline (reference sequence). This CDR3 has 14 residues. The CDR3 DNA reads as TGCAGTGCTAGACCCCCCGATTTCACAGATACGCAGTATTTT. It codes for CSARPPDFTDTQYF.

CDR3 region: CASSRAALQTQYF. CDR3 coding DNA: TGTGCCAGCAGCAGGGCGGCTCTACAGACCCAGTACTTC. This chain connects TRBV28 to TRBJ2-5; a weak D match, TRBD1 (5 bases). The CDR3 is 13 amino acids. Deletions cut 6 bases from V and 6 bases from J, with 14 bases between. Germline V CDR1 and CDR2: MDHEN, SYDVKM.

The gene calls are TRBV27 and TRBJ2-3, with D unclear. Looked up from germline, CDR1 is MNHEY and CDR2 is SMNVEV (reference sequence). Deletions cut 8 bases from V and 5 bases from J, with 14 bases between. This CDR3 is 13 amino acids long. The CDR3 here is CASRLEPRDTQYF. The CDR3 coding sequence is TGTGCCAGCCGCCTGGAGCCGAGAGATACGCAGTATTTT.

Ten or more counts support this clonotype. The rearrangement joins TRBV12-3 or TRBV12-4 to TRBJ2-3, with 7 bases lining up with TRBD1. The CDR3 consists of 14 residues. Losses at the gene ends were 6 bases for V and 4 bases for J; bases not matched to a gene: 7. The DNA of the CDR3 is TGTGCCAGCAGGAACAGGGGAGTGGCAGATACGCAGTATTTT. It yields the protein CASRNRGVADTQYF.

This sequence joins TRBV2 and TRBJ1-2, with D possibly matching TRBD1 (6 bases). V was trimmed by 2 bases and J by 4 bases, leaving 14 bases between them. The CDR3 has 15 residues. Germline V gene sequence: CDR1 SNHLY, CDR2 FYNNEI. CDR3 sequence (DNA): TGTGCCAGCAGTGAAATCCTACAGGGTCGCTATGGCTACACCTTC. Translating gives CASSEILQGRYGYTF.

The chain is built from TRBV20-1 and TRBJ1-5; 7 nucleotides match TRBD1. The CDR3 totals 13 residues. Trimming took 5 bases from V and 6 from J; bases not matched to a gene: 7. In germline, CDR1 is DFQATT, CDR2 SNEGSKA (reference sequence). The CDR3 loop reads CSAGDRVPQPQHF. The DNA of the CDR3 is TGCAGTGCTGGTGACAGGGTGCCTCAGCCCCAGCATTTT.

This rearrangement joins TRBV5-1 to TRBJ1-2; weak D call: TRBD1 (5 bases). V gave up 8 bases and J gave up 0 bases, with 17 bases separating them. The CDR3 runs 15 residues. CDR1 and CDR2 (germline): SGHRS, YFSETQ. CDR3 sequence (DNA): TGCGCCAGTCGTCCGGGACCCACTCCTAACTATGGCTACACCTTC. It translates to CASRPGPTPNYGYTF.

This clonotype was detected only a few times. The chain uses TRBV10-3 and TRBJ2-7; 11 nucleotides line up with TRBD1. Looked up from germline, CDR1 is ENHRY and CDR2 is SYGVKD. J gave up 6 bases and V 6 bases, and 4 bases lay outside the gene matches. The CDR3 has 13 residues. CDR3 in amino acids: CAIRGQGAGEQYV. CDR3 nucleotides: TGTGCCATCAGAGGACAGGGGGCTGGCGAGCAGTACGTC.

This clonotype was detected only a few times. The CDR3 nucleotides read TGTGCCAGCAGCGGGGAGGGGGGGACAGACCCCTACGAGCAGTACTTC. Its protein product is CASSGEGGTDPYEQYF. This chain uses TRBV7-9 with TRBJ2-7; the D call may be TRBD1 or TRBD2 (7 bases each). V lost 5 bases and J lost 2, with 19 bases in between. This CDR3 spans 16 amino acids. Germline loops: CDR1 SEHNR, CDR2 FQNEAQ (reference sequence).

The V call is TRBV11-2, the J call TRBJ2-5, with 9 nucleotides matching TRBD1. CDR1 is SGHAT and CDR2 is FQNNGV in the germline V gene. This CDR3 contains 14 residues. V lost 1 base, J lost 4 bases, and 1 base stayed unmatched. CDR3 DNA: TGTGCCAGCAGCTTAGGGACAGGGGCAGAGACCCAGTACTTC. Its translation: CASSLGTGAETQYF.

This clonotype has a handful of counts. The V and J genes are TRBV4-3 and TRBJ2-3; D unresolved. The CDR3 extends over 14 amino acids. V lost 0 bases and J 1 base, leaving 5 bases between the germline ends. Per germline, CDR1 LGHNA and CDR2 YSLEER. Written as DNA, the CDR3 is TGCGCCAGCAGCCAAGACTGGGGCACAGATACGCAGTATTTT. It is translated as CASSQDWGTDTQYF.

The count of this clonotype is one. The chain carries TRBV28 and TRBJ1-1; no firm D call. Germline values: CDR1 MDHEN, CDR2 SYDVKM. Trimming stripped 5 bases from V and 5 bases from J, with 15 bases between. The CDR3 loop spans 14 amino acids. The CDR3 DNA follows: TGTGCCAGCAGTGCCGGTGGGTGGGGAACTGAAGCTTTCTTT. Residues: CASSAGGWGTEAFF.